Listed below are T cell receptor beta chains from one sample, sequenced in a study of long-term antiretroviral therapy in people with HIV. The method was immunoSEQ multiplex PCR; TCRdb's version includes in-frame clones alone and lacks a portion of them. The table lists fewer than 40,000 clones, 80% of them singletons, with under 6.5% in the top ten. Sequenced material: unsorted PBMCs, taken 3.4 years after starting antiretroviral therapy. These receptors were collected from a man aged 30 to 39 with HIV. The CDR3 runs from the conserved cysteine through the conserved F or W. Each record gives: clone size, J gene, V gene, D gene, CDR3 length, CDR3 protein, CDR3 DNA. D genes are given only for firm matches. A clone size is listed for some rows: how often the clone was seen (once, few, many), or a class if it is expanded.

.	TRBJ2-7	TRBV4-1	TRBD2	17	CASSQSRLAGGQYEQYF	TGCGCCAGCAGCCAAAGCCGACTAGCGGGAGGGCAGTACGAGCAGTACTTC
.	TRBJ1-3	TRBV5-8	.	14	CASSPGLPGNTIYF	TGTGCCAGCAGCCCGGGACTCCCTGGAAACACCATATATTTT
.	TRBJ2-5	TRBV5-4	TRBD2	14	CASSWGLTQETQYF	TGTGCCAGCAGCTGGGGACTAACCCAAGAGACCCAGTACTTC
.	TRBJ2-3	TRBV4-2	TRBD2	16	CASSPGTSGRTDTQYF	TGTGCCAGCAGCCCGGGGACTAGCGGGAGAACAGATACGCAGTATTTT
.	TRBJ2-1	TRBV11-3	.	14	CASSLEGIGGEQFF	TGTGCCAGCAGCTTAGAAGGGATAGGGGGTGAGCAGTTCTTC
few	TRBJ1-3	TRBV7-9	.	14	CASSAGPTGNTIYF	TGTGCCAGCAGTGCAGGGCCTACCGGAAACACCATATATTTT
.	TRBJ1-5	TRBV10-1	TRBD1	19	CASLRPRDRGKNCNQPQHF	TGCGCCAGCCTCCGCCCGAGGGACAGGGGCAAGAACTGCAATCAGCCCCAGCATTTT
.	TRBJ2-7	TRBV5-1	.	13	CASSLEPAAEQYF	TGCGCCAGCAGCTTGGAACCGGCCGCCGAGCAGTACTTC
.	TRBJ2-1	TRBV10-2	.	12	CASRDSYNEQFF	TGCGCCAGCAGGGACAGTTACAATGAGCAGTTCTTC
.	TRBJ2-7	TRBV7-9	TRBD1	13	CASTWDRRYEQYF	TGTGCCAGCACCTGGGACAGGAGATACGAGCAGTACTTC
.	TRBJ2-7	TRBV29-1	.	13	CSANSGTGYEQYF	TGCAGCGCCAACTCCGGGACCGGCTACGAGCAGTACTTC
.	TRBJ2-1	TRBV21-1	.	14	CASNRDRVYNEQFF	TGTGCCAGCAACCGGGACAGGGTCTACAATGAGCAGTTCTTC
.	TRBJ2-2	TRBV5-4	.	15	CASSLRAETTGELFF	TGTGCCAGCAGCTTAAGGGCGGAAACCACCGGGGAGCTGTTTTTT
.	TRBJ1-1	TRBV14	.	14	CASSQPGMNTEAFF	TGTGCCAGCAGCCAACCGGGCATGAACACTGAAGCTTTCTTT
.	TRBJ1-1	TRBV7-6	.	14	CASSPTRGRTEAFF	TGTGCCAGCAGCCCAACTAGGGGACGCACTGAAGCTTTCTTT
.	TRBJ1-5	TRBV15	TRBD1	13	CATSIDRVQPQHF	TGTGCCACCAGCATAGACAGGGTTCAGCCCCAGCATTTT
.	TRBJ2-3	TRBV5-4	TRBD2	16	CASSLLGGRASDTQYF	TGTGCCAGCAGCTTGTTGGGCGGGAGGGCCTCAGATACGCAGTATTTT
.	TRBJ2-1	TRBV29-1	TRBD1	16	CSVDGIPGQGYNEQFF	TGCAGCGTAGATGGAATTCCGGGACAGGGGTACAATGAGCAGTTCTTC
.	TRBJ2-5	TRBV30	.	13	CAWTTENKETQYF	TGTGCCTGGACTACAGAGAACAAAGAGACCCAGTACTTC
.	TRBJ1-1	TRBV19	.	15	CASSNRGVSKPEAFF	TGTGCCAGTAGCAACCGAGGGGTTTCAAAACCTGAAGCTTTCTTT
.	TRBJ1-2	TRBV4-3	.	14	CASSKVGGNYGYTF	TGCGCCAGCAGCAAAGTAGGGGGGAACTATGGCTACACCTTC
.	TRBJ1-2	TRBV28	.	14	CASSRSLVGYGYTF	TGTGCCAGCAGTCGTTCTCTGGTGGGCTATGGCTACACCTTC
.	TRBJ2-7	TRBV5-1	TRBD2	15	CASSARLASTYEQYF	TGCGCCAGCAGCGCAAGACTAGCGTCAACCTACGAGCAGTACTTC